A single sample gave rise to the 7 T cell receptor beta chains below, sequenced in a study of regulatory T cells in long-lasting Graves disease. The sample's time point: newly diagnosed GD, antithyroid drugs for less than 3 months. Following extraction of RNA from PBMCs, that RNA was used to make the TCR library. Assembly of TCR beta libraries relied on iRepertoire HTBI primers together with Arm-PCR of CDR3 regions. TCRdb fed the multiplex PCR reads into MiXCR, producing one record per CDR3 protein. The sample holds about 560,000 distinct CDR3 sequences, 15% to 20% seen once. These data were also filed under a second study, of T cells in Graves' hyperthyroidism and ophthalmopathy.

The sample consisted of peripheral blood mononuclear cells (PBMCs), taken at new diagnosis, from a patient treated with antithyroid drugs. Receptor source: a man between 18 and 29 years old with Graves disease.

This sequence joins TRBV3-1 and TRBJ2-7, with 7 bases aligning to TRBD2. The CDR3 totals 15 residues. Unmatched junction bases numbered 13, after V lost 4 bases and J lost 7 bases. The V gene's germline CDR1 is LGHDT and CDR2 YNNKEL (reference sequence). CDR3 sequence (DNA): TGTGCCAGCAGCCCGCGCGGGAGCCGATCGCGGGAGCAGTACTTC. Translating it yields CASSPRGSRSREQYF.

This clonotype appeared a few times. The rearrangement links TRBV5-1 to TRBJ2-1; 13 nucleotides line up with TRBD2. V trimming: 4 bases; J trimming: 3 bases; junction bases outside the gene matches: 13. CDR3 length: 19 residues. Germline V CDR1 and CDR2: SGHRS, YFSETQ. The CDR3 is CASSRKEAGTSGIYNEQFF. CDR3 nucleotide sequence: TGCGCCAGCAGCCGAAAGGAGGCGGGGACTAGCGGGATCTACAATGAGCAGTTCTTC.

Details on this clonotype: A much more abundant neighbour one base away suggests this may be a read error. The rearrangement links TRBV27 to TRBJ2-3; D not certain. Germline CDR1 MNHEY, CDR2 SMNVEV (reference sequence). This CDR3 contains 14 residues. Here the CDR3 DNA reads TGTGCCGGCAGTTTGATTACTGCCGTGGATACGCAGTATTTT. It yields the protein CAGSLITAVDTQYF.

The sample holds many counts of this clonotype. The chain employs TRBV11-1 and TRBJ2-7; D ambiguous. There are 12 residues in the CDR3. CDR1 and CDR2 from the germline V gene are SGHAT and FQDESV (reference sequence). Trimming pared 0 bases from V and 7 bases from J, leaving 7 bases between. The CDR3 spells CASSLAYSEQYF. CDR3 DNA: TGTGCCAGCAGCTTAGCATACTCGGAGCAGTACTTC.

In its sample, this clonotype was seen a few times. This chain links TRBV28 with TRBJ1-4, with D tentatively TRBD1 (6 bases). Trimming stripped 6 bases from V and 8 bases from J, with 19 bases between. Germline loops: CDR1 MDHEN, CDR2 SYDVKM. This CDR3 is built from 15 residues. CDR3 DNA sequence: TGTGCCAGCAGCCTGGGGGGGGCGCGTGTCGAAAAACTGTTTTTT. Translating it yields CASSLGGARVEKLFF.

Many counts were recorded for this clonotype. This sequence joins TRBV2 and TRBJ1-5; D uncertain. Germline assignment: CDR1 SNHLY and CDR2 FYNNEI. CDR3 length: 16 residues. Trimming shortened V by 3 bases and J by 0 bases, and 12 bases separated the two germline ends. The CDR3 sequence is CASSDAWVSSNQPQHF. The DNA of the CDR3 is TGTGCCAGCAGTGACGCGTGGGTCAGTAGCAATCAGCCCCAGCATTTT.

This clonotype was observed at least ten times. This chain uses TRBV4-2 with TRBJ2-3; 8 nucleotides agree with TRBD2. V shed 1 base, J shed 6 bases, and the junction held 6 bases outside the gene matches. CDR3 length equals 15 residues. In germline, CDR1 is LGHNA, CDR2 YNFKEQ. Here the CDR3 DNA reads TGTGCCAGCAGCCAAGCTGGGACTAGGTTGGATACGCAGTATTTT. This codes for CASSQAGTRLDTQYF.